Below are 30 T cell receptor beta chains sequenced from a single sample in a study of blood T cells in healthy people across ages. Using a J-beta primer mix together with a sample-barcoded 5' primer, a second PCR was run for about 7 to 12 cycles. TCRdb re-analysed the 5' RACE reads in MiXCR, keeping a single row per CDR3 protein. Of about 1.1 million distinct CDR3 sequences listed, roughly two fifths are singletons. The source material was blood. All receptors come from a man aged 18 to 29 in good health.

The chain uses TRBV20-1 and TRBJ2-3; D is undetermined. This CDR3 is 13 amino acids long. CDR1 and CDR2 from the germline V gene are DFQATT and SNEGSKA (reference sequence). Trimming took 2 bases from V and 4 from J, leaving 10 bases between them. CDR3 nucleotides: TGCAGTGCTAGAACATTCGCCGCAGATACGCAGTATTTT. Translated, it gives CSARTFAADTQYF.

V usage is TRBV6-6 and J usage is TRBJ2-2, with a possible D match to TRBD1 (6 bases). The V gene lost 5 bases and the J gene lost 3 bases, with 16 bases spanning the gap. The CDR3 length is 16 residues. Germline-derived CDR1 and CDR2 are MNHNY and SVGAGI (reference sequence). CDR3 amino acids: CASSHTARGDTGELFF. The DNA for the CDR3 is TGTGCCAGCAGTCACACAGCCAGGGGAGACACCGGGGAGCTGTTTTTT.

This clonotype has a count of ten or more. This chain links TRBV28 with TRBJ2-3, with D hard to call. Between the trimmed V and J ends, which lost 4 bases and 2 bases, there was a span of 7 bases. Germline V gives CDR1 MDHEN, CDR2 SYDVKM. The CDR3 sequence is 13 residues long. The DNA of the CDR3 is TGTGCCAGCAGTTCCCGAGACACAGATACGCAGTATTTT. Protein product: CASSSRDTDTQYF.

CDR3 protein: CASSQLLWDRAGEQFF. The DNA for the CDR3 is TGTGCCAGCAGCCAATTATTATGGGACAGGGCAGGTGAGCAGTTCTTC. This chain connects TRBV16 to TRBJ2-1; 9 nucleotides line up with TRBD1. With V trimmed by 1 base and J by 9 bases, 10 bases remained unmatched. The CDR3 has 16 residues. Per germline, CDR1 KGHSY and CDR2 FQNENV.

This clonotype was seen only a few times. The V call is TRBV30, the J call TRBJ2-7; 10 positions match TRBD1. V lost 2 bases, J lost 7 bases, and 8 bases stayed unmatched. The V gene's germline CDR1 is GTSNPN and CDR2 SVGIG (reference sequence). CDR3 size: 14 residues. CDR3 sequence (DNA): TGTGCCTGGAGTCTAAGGACAGGGGGAAATGAGCAGTACTTC. Translated, it gives CAWSLRTGGNEQYF.

This clonotype showed up just once. The chain is built from TRBV12-3 or TRBV12-4 and TRBJ1-4, with D unclear. The CDR3 contains 18 residues. V was shortened by 3 bases and J by 8 bases, with 25 bases between the two germline ends. This CDR3 is CASSFEFLGEDGGEKLFF. CDR3 nucleotides: TGTGCCAGCAGTTTTGAGTTTTTAGGTGAGGACGGAGGCGAAAAACTGTTTTTT.

This clonotype has a handful of counts. V and J are TRBV27 and TRBJ2-1, with 9 nucleotides matching TRBD1. CDR3 length equals 15 residues. Germline V gives CDR1 MNHEY, CDR2 SMNVEV (reference sequence). V shed 3 bases, J shed 5 bases, and the junction held 5 bases outside the gene matches. CDR3 bases: TGTGCCAGCAGTTTCCGGGACAGGGTTGACAATGAGCAGTTCTTC. Translating it yields CASSFRDRVDNEQFF.

V is TRBV5-1 and J is TRBJ1-2, with TRBD1 as a possible D gene (5 bases). The V gene lost 5 bases and the J gene lost 0 bases, with 20 bases spanning the gap. Germline CDR1 SGHRS, CDR2 YFSETQ. The CDR3 length is 17 residues. The CDR3 region has the DNA TGCGCCAGCAGACCTACGCCGACCAGGGATTCTAACTATGGCTACACCTTC. Translation gives CASRPTPTRDSNYGYTF. The variable domain in full, with the rest retrieved from reference TRBV5-1 and TRBJ1-2, is KAGVTQTPRYLIKTRGQQVTLSCSPISGHRSVSWYQQTPGQGLQFLFEYFSETQRNKGNFPGRFSGRQFSNSRSEMNVSTLELGDSALYLCASRPTPTRDSNYGYTFGSGTRLTVV.

This clonotype was counted a few times. This chain joins TRBV7-2 and TRBJ1-2; D gene unclear. CDR1 and CDR2 from the germline V gene are SGHTA and FQGNSA. The V end was cut by 5 bases, the J end by 2 bases, with 9 bases between. This CDR3 region has 13 residues. As DNA, the CDR3 is TGTGCCAGCAGCGTAGAATCGAACTATGGCTACACCTTC. Its protein product is CASSVESNYGYTF. The full variable domain, rest sourced from reference TRBV7-2 and TRBJ1-2, is GAGVSQSPSNKVTEKGKDVELRCDPISGHTALYWYRQSLGQGLEFLIYFQGNSAPDKSGLPSDRFSAERTGGSVSTLTIQRTQQEDSAVYLCASSVESNYGYTFGSGTRLTVV.

V usage is TRBV20-1 and J usage is TRBJ2-5; TRBD2 might be the D (6 bases). Germline V gives CDR1 DFQATT, CDR2 SNEGSKA (reference sequence). Trimming shortened V by 4 bases and J by 5 bases, and 14 bases separated the two germline ends. This CDR3 is 13 amino acids long. The CDR3 loop reads CSAKGTSWETQYF. The CDR3 nucleotides read TGCAGTGCTAAAGGGACTTCTTGGGAGACCCAGTACTTC.

This clonotype was seen once. The chain couples TRBV2 to TRBJ1-4, with D possibly matching TRBD1 (6 bases). Trimming removed 7 bases at V and 3 bases at J, with 12 bases between. Germline V CDR1 and CDR2: SNHLY, FYNNEI. The length of the CDR3 is 14 residues. CDR3 amino acids: CASNERGPNEKLFF. The CDR3 coding sequence is TGTGCCAGCAACGAACGGGGGCCTAATGAAAAACTGTTTTTT.

The chain links TRBV20-1 to TRBJ2-4; 10 nucleotides align to TRBD2. The V and J ends lost 6 bases and 13 bases, in that order; junction bases with no gene match: 12. Germline values: CDR1 DFQATT, CDR2 SNEGSKA (reference sequence). This CDR3 has 13 residues. The CDR3 DNA reads TGCAGTGCCCCGACTAGCGGGTACAATGAGCAGTACTTC. Amino acid sequence: CSAPTSGYNEQYF.

This clonotype was seen only once. This chain links TRBV5-1 with TRBJ2-3, with TRBD1 matching over 8 bases. This CDR3 has 15 amino acids. CDR1 is SGHRS, CDR2 YFSETQ, per germline. V lost 0 bases and J lost 4; bases outside the gene matches: 4. CDR3 region: CASSLAAGGPDTQYF. The CDR3 DNA reads TGCGCCAGCAGCTTGGCGGCAGGGGGCCCAGATACGCAGTATTTT.

The gene calls are TRBV6-2 or TRBV6-3 and TRBJ1-6, with D possibly TRBD1 on 6 matching bases. The CDR3 runs to 16 residues. Germline CDR1 and CDR2: MNHEY and SVGEGT. The ends were cut back, 4 bases at V and 7 bases at J, with 17 bases in the middle. CDR3 sequence: CASSFRDTLPNSPLHF. CDR3 bases: TGTGCCAGCAGTTTCCGGGACACCCTGCCAAATTCACCCCTCCACTTT.

V is TRBV20-1 and J is TRBJ2-3; the D gene could be TRBD1 or TRBD2 (5 bases each). This CDR3 comprises 15 residues. V was pared by 5 bases and J by 5 bases, with 20 bases between. Germline CDR1 is DFQATT and CDR2 is SNEGSKA (reference sequence). The CDR3 sequence is CSAVLRGPVEDTQYF. DNA for the CDR3: TGCAGTGCTGTGCTGAGGGGCCCCGTCGAAGATACGCAGTATTTT.

This clonotype has only a few counts. The rearrangement joins TRBV4-2 to TRBJ2-3, with D tentatively TRBD2 (5 bases). Per the germline V gene, CDR1 is LGHNA and CDR2 is YNFKEQ. V was cut by 6 bases and J by 1 base, with 14 bases left in between. The CDR3 runs to 15 residues. This CDR3 is CASSLSLARTDTQYF. The DNA for the CDR3 is TGTGCCAGCAGTCTTTCTTTAGCGCGCACAGATACGCAGTATTTT.

This clonotype turned up a few times. V is TRBV29-1 and J is TRBJ1-4, with TRBD1 matching 7 bases. The CDR3 contains 15 residues. V trimming: 5 bases; J trimming: 8 bases; junction bases outside the gene matches: 14. Germline lookup yields CDR1 SQVTM and CDR2 ANQGSEA. CDR3 nucleotides: TGCAGCGTTAAAAGGTCTGGACAGGAAGGCGAAAAACTGTTTTTT. It translates to CSVKRSGQEGEKLFF.

This clonotype has just a few counts. The chain joins TRBV6-2 or TRBV6-3 to TRBJ2-7; TRBD1 aligns across 8 bases. V gave up 5 bases and J gave up 2 bases; unmatched junction bases: 11. The CDR3 length is 16 residues. Per the germline V gene, CDR1 is MNHEY and CDR2 is SVGEGT. CDR3 DNA sequence: TGTGCCAGCAGTACACCCGGGACAGGCCTAACCTACGAGCAGTACTTC. Residues: CASSTPGTGLTYEQYF.

The chain is built from TRBV15 and TRBJ2-7; D possibly matches TRBD1 or TRBD2 (5 bases each). Germline V gives CDR1 LNHNV, CDR2 YYDKDF (reference sequence). The germline V and J ends were trimmed by 0 bases and 1 base, with 19 bases remaining between them. The length of the CDR3 is 18 residues. The CDR3 nucleotides are TGTGCCACCAGCAGAGATCTATTCTCGGGGACCACTTCCTACGAGCAGTACTTC. Amino acids: CATSRDLFSGTTSYEQYF.

This clonotype showed up just a few times. This chain uses TRBV20-1 with TRBJ1-6; 12 bases align to TRBD1. The length of the CDR3 is 19 residues. The ends lost 1 base at V and 0 bases at J; junction bases unmatched: 7. Germline loops: CDR1 DFQATT, CDR2 SNEGSKA (reference sequence). CDR3 loop: CSARGRRDRGPSYNSPLHF. For the CDR3, the DNA is TGCAGTGCTAGAGGCCGCCGGGACAGGGGGCCCTCCTATAATTCACCCCTCCACTTT.

The chain couples TRBV7-2 to TRBJ2-1; D unresolved. Per germline, CDR1 SGHTA and CDR2 FQGNSA. There are 16 residues in the CDR3. Deletions cut 4 bases from V and 0 bases from J, with 13 bases between. CDR3 coding DNA: TGTGCCAGCAGCTCCGGAAGACGGAGCTCCTACAATGAGCAGTTCTTC. The encoded protein is CASSSGRRSSYNEQFF.

This rearrangement joins TRBV9 to TRBJ2-1; no clear D gene. V was pared by 0 bases and J by 7 bases, with 8 bases between. In germline, CDR1 is SGDLS, CDR2 YYNGEE. The CDR3 is 13 residues long. Here the CDR3 reads CASSVGLENEQFF. The CDR3 nucleotides are TGTGCCAGCAGCGTAGGACTCGAAAATGAGCAGTTCTTC.

With respect to this clonotype: The conserved phenylalanine or tryptophan is not found at the CDR3 terminus, so this likely reflects a read error. The chain links TRBV20-1 to TRBJ2-2; TRBD1 agrees at 11 bases. Trimming took 3 bases from V and 4 from J; bases not matched to a gene: 7. Germline CDR1 reads DFQATT; CDR2 reads SNEGSKA (reference sequence). The CDR3 loop spans 16 amino acids. Here the CDR3 reads CSARDRGRGVTGELFL. In DNA, the CDR3 is TGCAGTGCTAGGGACAGGGGGCGCGGGGTCACCGGGGAGCTGTTTTTA.

The rearrangement joins TRBV5-1 to TRBJ2-4; D is undetermined. The CDR3 is 15 residues long. V was clipped by 0 bases and J by 7 bases, with 14 bases between them. The V gene's germline CDR1 is SGHRS and CDR2 YFSETQ. The CDR3, as DNA: TGCGCCAGCAGCTTGGTGGATCGGACCCGGAACATTCAGTACTTC. Protein sequence: CASSLVDRTRNIQYF.

This clonotype was counted at least ten times. V usage is TRBV20-1 and J usage is TRBJ2-3, with 8 bases that match TRBD1. The germline gives CDR1 DFQATT, CDR2 SNEGSKA (reference sequence). With 1 base clipped from V and 4 bases from J, the junction kept 1 base outside the gene matches. This CDR3 contains 13 residues. Here the CDR3 DNA reads TGCAGTGCTAGAGCAGGGGGCGCAGATACGCAGTATTTT. This gives the protein CSARAGGADTQYF.

The J gene is TRBJ2-1, the V gene TRBV3-1; 7 bases match TRBD2. Germline CDR1 is LGHDT and CDR2 is YNNKEL (reference sequence). CDR3 length: 18 amino acids. Trimming at V came to 0 bases and at J to 6 bases, leaving 14 bases not matched to a gene. In nucleotides, the CDR3 is TGTGCCAGCAGCCAAGATAGGGCTAGCGGAAGTACAGGCAATGAGCAGTTCTTC. Translating gives CASSQDRASGSTGNEQFF.

This clonotype was picked up a small number of times. This chain connects TRBV7-9 to TRBJ2-3; 8 nucleotides match TRBD1. CDR1 and CDR2 from the germline V gene are SEHNR and FQNEAQ (reference sequence). The CDR3 covers 16 residues. The J segment lost 0 bases and the V segment lost 5 bases, leaving 7 bases of the junction unmatched. The CDR3: CASSPTGGTSTDTQYF. As DNA, the CDR3 is TGTGCCAGCAGCCCCACAGGGGGGACTAGCACAGATACGCAGTATTTT.

The chain combines TRBV6-6 with TRBJ1-5; no clear D. The CDR3 consists of 14 residues. V gave up 1 base and J gave up 3 bases, with 7 bases separating them. The germline V gene encodes CDR1 MNHNY and CDR2 SVGAGI (reference sequence). Written as DNA, the CDR3 is TGTGCCAGCAGTTACTACGATTTCAATCAGCCCCAGCATTTT. As protein: CASSYYDFNQPQHF.

The chain employs TRBV25-1 and TRBJ2-7; D gene unclear. CDR3 length: 12 amino acids. Trimming pared 9 bases from V and 1 base from J, leaving 10 bases between. CDR1 and CDR2 from the germline V gene are MGHDK and SYGVNS. The CDR3 spells CASTDQSYEQYF. The DNA for the CDR3 is TGTGCCAGTACCGACCAGTCCTACGAGCAGTACTTC.

The chain links TRBV15 to TRBJ2-5, with D tentatively TRBD1 (6 bases). This CDR3 spans 13 amino acids. From germline, CDR1 is LNHNV and CDR2 YYDKDF (reference sequence). V was cut by 2 bases and J by 4 bases, with 8 bases left in between. This chain's CDR3 is CATSRQGRETQYF. Here the CDR3 DNA reads TGTGCCACCAGCAGACAGGGGAGAGAGACCCAGTACTTC.